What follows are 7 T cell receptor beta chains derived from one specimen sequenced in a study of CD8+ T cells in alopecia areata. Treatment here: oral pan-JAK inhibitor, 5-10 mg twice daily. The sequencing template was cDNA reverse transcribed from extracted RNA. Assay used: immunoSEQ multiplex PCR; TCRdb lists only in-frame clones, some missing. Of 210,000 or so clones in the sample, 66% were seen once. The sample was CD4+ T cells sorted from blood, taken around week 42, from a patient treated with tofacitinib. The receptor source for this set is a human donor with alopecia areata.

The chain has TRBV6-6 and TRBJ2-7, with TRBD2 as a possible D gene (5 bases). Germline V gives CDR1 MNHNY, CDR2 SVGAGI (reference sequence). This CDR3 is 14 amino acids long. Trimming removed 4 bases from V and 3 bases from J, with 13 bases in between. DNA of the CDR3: TGTGCCAGCAGTTCAGACGGGGTTCTCTACGAGCAGTACTTC. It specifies CASSSDGVLYEQYF.

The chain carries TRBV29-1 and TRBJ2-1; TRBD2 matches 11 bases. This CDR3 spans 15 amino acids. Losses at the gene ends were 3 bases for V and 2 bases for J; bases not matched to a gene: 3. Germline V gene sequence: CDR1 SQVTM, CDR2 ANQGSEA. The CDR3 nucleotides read TGCAGCGTTGAGATACTAGCGGGGGCCTACAATGAGCAGTTCTTC. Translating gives CSVEILAGAYNEQFF.

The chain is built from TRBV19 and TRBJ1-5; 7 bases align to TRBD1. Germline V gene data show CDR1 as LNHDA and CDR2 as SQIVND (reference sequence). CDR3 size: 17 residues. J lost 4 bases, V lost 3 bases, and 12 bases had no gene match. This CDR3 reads CASSILGGQIQNQPQHF. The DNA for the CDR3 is TGTGCCAGTAGTATCTTAGGGGGACAGATACAAAATCAGCCCCAGCATTTT.

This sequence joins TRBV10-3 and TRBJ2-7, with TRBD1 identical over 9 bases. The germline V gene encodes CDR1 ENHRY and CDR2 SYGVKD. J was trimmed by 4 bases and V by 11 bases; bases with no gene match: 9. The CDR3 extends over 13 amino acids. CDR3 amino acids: CASQGQGGYEQYF. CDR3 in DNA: TGTGCCTCCCAGGGACAGGGAGGTTACGAGCAGTACTTC.

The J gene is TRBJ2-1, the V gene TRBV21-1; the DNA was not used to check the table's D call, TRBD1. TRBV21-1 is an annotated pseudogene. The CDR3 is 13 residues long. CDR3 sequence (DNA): TGTGCCAGCAGCAAAGGACAGGGCGATGAGCAGTTCTTC. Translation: CASSKGQGDEQFF.

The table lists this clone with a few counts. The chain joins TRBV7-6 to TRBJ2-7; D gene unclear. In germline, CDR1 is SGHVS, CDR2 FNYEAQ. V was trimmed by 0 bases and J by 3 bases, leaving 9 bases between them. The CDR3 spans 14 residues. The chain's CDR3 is CASSLAFDGYEQYF. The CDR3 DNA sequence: TGTGCCAGCAGCTTAGCTTTCGACGGCTACGAGCAGTACTTC.

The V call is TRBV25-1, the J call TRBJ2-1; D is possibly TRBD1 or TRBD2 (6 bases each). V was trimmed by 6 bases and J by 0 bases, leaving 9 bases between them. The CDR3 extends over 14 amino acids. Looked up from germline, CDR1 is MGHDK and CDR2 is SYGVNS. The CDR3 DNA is TGTGCCAGCAGGAAGGGGGGCTCCTACAATGAGCAGTTCTTC. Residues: CASRKGGSYNEQFF.